This T cell receptor (beta chain) emerged from a study of blood T cell repertoires in COVID-19. Study at large: The samples span acute and convalescent COVID-19 from the United States, Italy and Spain. Sample material is recorded as cDNA or gDNA derived from T cells, B-cell-depleted T cells, or PBMCs.

Which cohort a participant joined came from the clinical history participants gave. Contact with a PCR-confirmed or clinician-diagnosed COVID-19 case occurred within 2 weeks of entry. This clone was seen a handful of times. Sequencing used immunoSEQ multiplex PCR; TCRdb keeps in-frame clones, though not all of them. The sample lists approximately 190,000 clones, roughly 84% seen once, with 3% to 3.5% in the top ten. V shed 5 bases and J shed 6 bases, with 20 bases lying between them. The CDR3 runs to 15 residues. Germline assignment: CDR1 SNHLY and CDR2 FYNNEI. This receptor was taken from a woman aged 30 to 39 who had been exposed to COVID-19. The chain is built from TRBV2 and TRBJ2-7; no firm D call. The sequenced sample was PBMCs or T cells enriched from blood (not recorded which). As DNA, the CDR3 is TGTGCCAGCAGTCCCTCCATCTCTCGACACCTCGAGCAGTACTTC. Translation: CASSPSISRHLEQYF.